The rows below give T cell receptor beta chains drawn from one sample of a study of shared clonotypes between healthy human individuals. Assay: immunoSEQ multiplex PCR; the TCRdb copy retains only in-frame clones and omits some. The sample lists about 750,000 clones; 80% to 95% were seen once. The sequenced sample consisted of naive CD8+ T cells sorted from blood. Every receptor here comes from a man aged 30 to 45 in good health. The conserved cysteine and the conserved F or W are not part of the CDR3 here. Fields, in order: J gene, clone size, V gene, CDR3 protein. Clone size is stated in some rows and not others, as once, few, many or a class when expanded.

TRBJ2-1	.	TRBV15	ATSRSQGGGPYNEQF
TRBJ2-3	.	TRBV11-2	ASSLDFRGLAGFTDTQY
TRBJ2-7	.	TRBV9	ASSVAGSGNYEQY
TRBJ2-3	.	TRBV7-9	ASSRGQGED
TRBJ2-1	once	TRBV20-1	SVEERGQF
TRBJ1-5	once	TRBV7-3	ASSLCSGDSNQPQH
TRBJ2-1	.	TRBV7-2	ASSLGSGGELQF
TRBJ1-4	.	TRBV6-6	ASSYVTPDEKLF
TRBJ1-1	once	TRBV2	ASSEQNTEAF
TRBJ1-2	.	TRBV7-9	ATTLSPNYGYT
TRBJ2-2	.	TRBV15	ATSRTRNRGTGELF
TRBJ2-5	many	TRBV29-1	SVEMDRGRTETQY
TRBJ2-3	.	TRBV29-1	SVWTVNTDTQY
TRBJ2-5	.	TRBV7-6	ASSLESGHGETQY
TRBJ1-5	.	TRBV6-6	ASTWTENQPQH
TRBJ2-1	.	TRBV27	ASSLGGVNEQF
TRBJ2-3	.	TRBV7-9	ASSSRLAGHTDTQY
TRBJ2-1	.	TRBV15	ATSNLQGGDDNEQF
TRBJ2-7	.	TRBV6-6	ASSYSVDRGNEQY
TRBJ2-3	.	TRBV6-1	ASSDFSGKGTQY
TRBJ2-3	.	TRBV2	ASSEEGASSTDTQY
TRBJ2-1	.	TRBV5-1	ASSSLLGSSEQF
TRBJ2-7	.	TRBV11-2	ASSLGSDSSYEQY
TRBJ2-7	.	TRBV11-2	ASREGSSYEQY
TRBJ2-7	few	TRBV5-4	ASSFGGEQY
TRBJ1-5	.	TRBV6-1	ASSGPTGQYNQPQH
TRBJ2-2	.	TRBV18	ASSPILPGLMVETGELF
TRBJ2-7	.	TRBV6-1	ASSEAGERYEQY
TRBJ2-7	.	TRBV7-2	ASAPALERILGDEQY
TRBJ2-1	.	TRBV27	ASSLQQGRNEQF
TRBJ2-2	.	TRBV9	ASTTGAGELF
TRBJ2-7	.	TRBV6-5	ASSFGQTYEQY
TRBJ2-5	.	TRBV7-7	ASSLFGGQETQY
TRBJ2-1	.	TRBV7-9	ASSPPNSYNEQF
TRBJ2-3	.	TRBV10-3	AISEGDPQY
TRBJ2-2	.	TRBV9	ASSGARRRQGAEAGELF
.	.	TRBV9	ASSQRSRGGELF
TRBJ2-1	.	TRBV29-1	SVDIISEQF
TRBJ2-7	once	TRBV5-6	ASSFGGKGHEQY
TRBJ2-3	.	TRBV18	ASSRTPWGQASTDTQY
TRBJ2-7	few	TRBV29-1	SVGDSSYEQY
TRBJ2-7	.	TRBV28	ASIMARASYEQY